This TCR beta chain appears in the sequencing data of a study of CD8+ T cells in alopecia areata. Study details: Administration of oral tofacitinib to treated patients was at 5 to 10 mg twice daily. General study findings and limits: Across lesional scalp, and particularly alopecia totalis/universalis, clonality surpassed that of normal scalp. Significant decreases in scalp clonality and expanded CD8+ clones followed tofacitinib treatment. During tofacitinib treatment, many expanded lesional clones remained in scalp and blood.

RNA was extracted and reverse transcribed into cDNA as the sequencing template. Using immunoSEQ multiplex PCR, the repertoire was profiled, and TCRdb retains in-frame clones only, with some absent. The table has around 120,000 clones, over 55% seen once. Turning to this clone: No antigen is known for it.

As for treatment: oral pan-JAK inhibitor, 5-10 mg twice daily. CDR1 is SQVTM and CDR2 is ANQGSEA in the germline V gene. This CDR3 is built from 16 residues. V lost 6 bases and J lost 4; bases outside the gene matches: 16. The V call is TRBV29-1, the J call TRBJ2-5; 8 bases line up with TRBD2. This sample comprised CD4+ T cells sorted from blood, obtained at week 4, from a patient treated with tofacitinib. This sequence was found in a human donor with alopecia areata. The CDR3 DNA reads as TGCAGCGTCGGTGTGCTATTACGGCTAGCGGGAGAGACCCAGTACTTC. Translated, it gives CSVGVLLRLAGETQYF.